This T cell receptor beta chain was retrieved from a study of cytomegalovirus exposure and HLA in healthy donors. Trimming at V came to 1 base and at J to 0 bases, leaving 7 bases not matched to a gene. Germline-derived CDR1 and CDR2 are SGHNT and YYREEE (reference sequence). The CDR3 length is 17 residues. Study-level findings and limits: Per published accounts, TCR beta sequences correctly predicted the HLA-A and HLA-B alleles of most subjects.

Both 60 Vbeta primers and 13 Jbeta primers went into the PCR. Sequencing was performed with immunoSEQ multiplex PCR; in TCRdb, only in-frame clones are kept and a portion is missing. The sample contains 100,000 to 150,000 clones, 83% of which appear only once. Worth noting for this clone: Its antigen is as yet unknown.

Input material: PBMCs. This receptor was identified in a man younger than 35 in good health and CMV-seropositive. V is TRBV5-4 and J is TRBJ1-1, with TRBD1 identical over 9 bases. Here the CDR3 DNA reads TGTGCCAGCAGCTTGTGGGGGACAGGGAGTATGAACACTGAAGCTTTCTTT. Amino acid sequence: CASSLWGTGSMNTEAFF.